One and the same sample provided the 32 T cell receptor beta chains below, sequenced in a study of resident and recirculating memory T cells in vitiligo. This table comes from immunoSEQ multiplex PCR, and its TCRdb copy is limited to in-frame clones, with some not included. The sample shows some 70,000 clones, about 89% of them seen only once. Specimen: blood. The source of these receptors is a male donor with vitiligo.

The chain combines TRBV4-3 with TRBJ2-2, with D possibly being TRBD2 (6 bases). Germline CDR1 reads LGHNA; CDR2 reads YSLEER. Trimming cost V 0 bases and J 2 bases, with 7 bases left between them. This CDR3 region has 15 residues. The CDR3 nucleotides read TGCGCCAGCAGCCAAGAAGGACTAAACACCGGGGAGCTGTTTTTT. This encodes CASSQEGLNTGELFF.

This clone appeared once. The V gene is TRBV28, the J gene TRBJ2-5, with D perhaps matching TRBD2 (6 bases). The CDR3 totals 16 residues. The V end was cut by 4 bases, the J end by 2 bases, with 17 bases between. The V gene's germline CDR1 is MDHEN and CDR2 SYDVKM. CDR3 nucleotide sequence: TGTGCCAGCAGTTCGAACCTCTGGGCGGGGCAAGAGACCCAGTACTTC. It encodes CASSSNLWAGQETQYF.

This chain joins TRBV6-5 and TRBJ2-5; D unclear. V lost 2 bases, J lost 5 bases, and 3 bases lay in between. From germline, CDR1 is MNHEY and CDR2 SVGAGI. This CDR3 is built from 11 residues. CDR3 loop: CASSYAETQYF. The CDR3 DNA follows: TGTGCCAGCAGTTACGCGGAGACCCAGTACTTC.

The DNA of the CDR3 is TGTGCCTGGAGTCTTCGGGTCTTCACTGAAGCTTTCTTT. This sequence encodes CAWSLRVFTEAFF. The chain joins TRBV30 to TRBJ1-1; the D is unclear. CDR1 and CDR2 (germline): GTSNPN, SVGIG (reference sequence). CDR3 length: 13 residues. V gave up 2 bases and J gave up 4 bases, with 11 bases separating them. Combining the CDR3 with reference TRBV30 and TRBJ1-1 gives the whole variable domain SQTIHQWPATLVQPVGSPLSLECTVEGTSNPNLYWYRQAAGRGLQLLFYSVGIGQISSEVPQNLSASRPQDRQFILSSKKLLLSDSGFYLCAWSLRVFTEAFFGQGTRLTVV.

The V call is TRBV13, the J call TRBJ1-6, with 10 bases fitting TRBD1. CDR3 size: 14 residues. The V gene end was trimmed by 5 bases and the J gene end by 9 bases; junction bases not matched to a gene: 4. The V gene's germline CDR1 is PRHDT and CDR2 FYEKMQ (reference sequence). Here the CDR3 reads CASSPRDRGSPLHF. The CDR3 bases are TGTGCCAGCAGCCCCCGGGACAGGGGTTCACCCCTCCACTTT. Full variable domain (outside the CDR3, taken from reference TRBV13 and TRBJ1-6): AAGVIQSPRHLIKEKRETATLKCYPIPRHDTVYWYQQGPGQDPQFLISFYEKMQSDKGSIPDRFSAQQFSDYHSELNMSSLELGDSALYFCASSPRDRGSPLHFGNGTRLTVT.

This clone was detected once. The chain's CDR3 is CASSIDRGTQFF. CDR3 nucleotides: TGTGCCAGTAGTATAGATCGGGGGACCCAGTTCTTC. The chain is built from TRBV19 and TRBJ2-1; possibly TRBD2 for D (6 bases). This CDR3 region has 12 residues. The germline V gene has CDR1 LNHDA and CDR2 SQIVND (reference sequence). V gave up 0 bases and J gave up 13 bases, with 10 bases separating them.

V is TRBV10-3 and J is TRBJ2-7; D tentatively fits TRBD1 or TRBD2 (6 bases each). The V end was cut by 6 bases, the J end by 2 bases, with 14 bases between. Germline V gives CDR1 ENHRY, CDR2 SYGVKD. The CDR3 loop spans 14 amino acids. CDR3 residues: CAIREGTSTYEQYF. CDR3 in DNA: TGTGCCATCAGGGAGGGGACATCTACCTACGAGCAGTACTTC.

This sequence joins TRBV18 and TRBJ1-2, with 10 bases fitting TRBD1. This CDR3 region has 16 residues. Germline-derived CDR1 and CDR2 are KGHSH and LQKENI. V lost 5 bases, J lost 4 bases, and 10 bases stayed unmatched. CDR3 in amino acids: CASSSTGGKRLYGYTF. Written as DNA, the CDR3 is TGTGCCAGCTCATCGACAGGGGGCAAGCGACTCTATGGCTACACCTTC.

This clone appeared a few times. V is TRBV11-2 and J is TRBJ1-5; 10 nucleotides align to TRBD1. V was clipped by 5 bases and J by 3 bases; unmatched bases: 4. The CDR3 length is 15 residues. Per the germline V gene, CDR1 is SGHAT and CDR2 is FQNNGV. CDR3: CASSRDRGYNQPQHF. The CDR3, as DNA: TGTGCCAGCAGCCGGGACAGGGGATACAATCAGCCCCAGCATTTT. The whole variable domain, remainder taken from reference TRBV11-2 and TRBJ1-5, is EAGVAQSPRYKIIEKRQSVAFWCNPISGHATLYWYQQILGQGPKLLIQFQNNGVVDDSQLPKDRFSAERLKGVDSTLKIQPAKLEDSAVYLCASSRDRGYNQPQHFGDGTRLSIL.

This chain joins TRBV7-8 and TRBJ2-2, with D unclear. Trimming left V 6 bases short and J 2 bases short, with 10 bases between. Germline V gives CDR1 SGHVS, CDR2 FQNEAQ. CDR3 length: 14 amino acids. CDR3 coding DNA: TGTGCCAGCAGTGTACTATCAAACACCGGGGAGCTGTTTTTT. This translates into CASSVLSNTGELFF.

The genes are TRBV28 and TRBJ2-5; TRBD2 matches 7 bases. V shed 4 bases, J shed 5 bases, and the junction held 7 bases outside the gene matches. This CDR3 contains 14 residues. Germline CDR1 and CDR2: MDHEN and SYDVKM. The CDR3: CASSSGGFDETQYF. The CDR3 nucleotides are TGTGCCAGCAGTTCGGGGGGATTCGATGAGACCCAGTACTTC.

This clone was seen once. The chain employs TRBV11-2 and TRBJ1-2; D might be TRBD1 (6 bases). The length of the CDR3 is 17 residues. Trimming cost V 6 bases and J 2 bases, with 22 bases left between them. Germline V lookup: CDR1 SGHAT, CDR2 FQNNGV. CDR3 loop: CASRTYVGGASNYGYTF. CDR3 DNA sequence: TGTGCCAGCAGGACTTATGTTGGGGGGGCGTCGAACTATGGCTACACCTTC. The entire variable domain, with the rest obtained from reference TRBV11-2 and TRBJ1-2, is as follows: EAGVAQSPRYKIIEKRQSVAFWCNPISGHATLYWYQQILGQGPKLLIQFQNNGVVDDSQLPKDRFSAERLKGVDSTLKIQPAKLEDSAVYLCASRTYVGGASNYGYTFGSGTRLTVV.

The chain is built from TRBV21-1 and TRBJ2-1; TRBD1 was called by the table and not checked on the DNA. TRBV21-1 is described as a pseudogene. CDR3 length: 14 amino acids. The CDR3 nucleotides read TGTGCCAGCAGCGGGGGCCTGACCTACAATGAGCAGTTCTTC. Its protein is CASSGGLTYNEQFF.

V and J are TRBV6-5 and TRBJ1-2, with 7 bases fitting TRBD1. Germline CDR1 is MNHEY and CDR2 is SVGAGI. This CDR3 has 14 amino acids. Germline trimming cut 0 bases from V and 2 bases from J; bases unmatched to any gene: 0. CDR3 in DNA: TGTGCCAGCAGTTACTCGACAGGGAACTATGGCTACACCTTC. Its translation is CASSYSTGNYGYTF.

This clone was counted once. This sequence joins TRBV18 and TRBJ1-4, with 7 bases identical to TRBD1. V gave up 2 bases and J gave up 7 bases; unmatched junction bases: 10. CDR1 and CDR2 from the germline V gene are KGHSH and LQKENI. The CDR3 length is 16 residues. Written as DNA, the CDR3 is TGTGCCAGCTCACCAACCCCGGCAGGGGGTTTTGAAAAACTGTTTTTT. As protein: CASSPTPAGGFEKLFF.

Written as DNA, the CDR3 is TGTGCCAGCAGGTTGGGGCAGGTATACGAGCAGTACTTC. Amino acid sequence: CASRLGQVYEQYF. The chain is built from TRBV28 and TRBJ2-7; a weak D match, TRBD1 (5 bases). V gave up 6 bases and J gave up 4 bases, with 13 bases separating them. Germline values: CDR1 MDHEN, CDR2 SYDVKM. The CDR3 sequence is 13 residues long.

This sequence joins TRBV4-2 and TRBJ1-2; maybe TRBD1 (6 bases). Per the germline V gene, CDR1 is LGHNA and CDR2 is YNFKEQ. The CDR3 contains 17 residues. The V and J ends lost 0 bases and 4 bases respectively, with 18 bases between them. CDR3 bases: TGTGCCAGCAGCCAAGAGGGCTCAGGACAGTGGGGCTATGGCTACACCTTC. Protein sequence: CASSQEGSGQWGYGYTF.

V and J are TRBV4-2 and TRBJ2-7, with 13 nucleotides matching TRBD2. CDR1 is LGHNA and CDR2 is YNFKEQ in the germline V gene. This CDR3 comprises 16 residues. V lost 0 bases, J lost 4 bases, and 3 bases stayed unmatched. DNA of the CDR3: TGTGCCAGCAGCCAAGACCCGACTAGCGGGGGGTACGAGCAGTACTTC. It specifies CASSQDPTSGGYEQYF.

J is TRBJ1-1 and V is TRBV6-1; 9 bases line up with TRBD1. This CDR3 is built from 14 residues. CDR1 and CDR2 (germline): MNHNS, SASEGT. V was clipped by 4 bases and J by 3 bases; unmatched bases: 3. The DNA of the CDR3 is TGTGCCAGCAGTGCCGGGACAGGGTACACTGAAGCTTTCTTT. This sequence encodes CASSAGTGYTEAFF.

This rearrangement joins TRBV18 to TRBJ1-2; D not certain. CDR3 length equals 14 residues. Germline loops: CDR1 KGHSH, CDR2 LQKENI. V was trimmed by 3 bases and J by 2 bases, leaving 10 bases between them. The CDR3 DNA follows: TGTGCCAGCTCACCTAGTGCCAGGAACTATGGCTACACCTTC. It specifies CASSPSARNYGYTF.

At least ten counts were recorded for this clone. The chain uses TRBV19 and TRBJ1-1; D is perhaps TRBD1 (5 bases). V lost 1 base and J lost 5, with 14 bases in between. This CDR3 is 15 amino acids long. CDR1 and CDR2 from the germline V gene are LNHDA and SQIVND (reference sequence). The CDR3 here is CASSIVGGGRTEAFF. The CDR3 DNA reads TGTGCCAGTAGTATAGTGGGGGGAGGAAGGACTGAAGCTTTCTTT.

The chain combines TRBV11-2 with TRBJ2-3; TRBD2 aligns across 9 bases. The junction had 2 bases not matched to a gene; V was cut back by 3 bases and J by 1 base. Germline V gene data show CDR1 as SGHAT and CDR2 as FQNNGV. The CDR3 length is 15 residues. CDR3 region: CASSFAGGGTDTQYF. The CDR3 DNA reads as TGTGCCAGCAGCTTTGCGGGGGGGGGCACAGATACGCAGTATTTT. Based on the CDR3 plus reference TRBV11-2 and TRBJ2-3, the full variable domain is EAGVAQSPRYKIIEKRQSVAFWCNPISGHATLYWYQQILGQGPKLLIQFQNNGVVDDSQLPKDRFSAERLKGVDSTLKIQPAKLEDSAVYLCASSFAGGGTDTQYFGPGTRLTVL.

The chain joins TRBV19 to TRBJ1-1; 8 bases line up with TRBD1. Germline V gene sequence: CDR1 LNHDA, CDR2 SQIVND (reference sequence). J gave up 7 bases and V 6 bases, and 13 bases lay outside the gene matches. The CDR3 spans 15 residues. The CDR3 nucleotides read TGTGCCAGTAGAACAGGGGGGACAGTTCCTTTTGAAGCTTTCTTT. Protein sequence: CASRTGGTVPFEAFF.

This clone was seen once. This chain connects TRBV5-1 to TRBJ1-2; no definite D call. The germline V and J ends were trimmed by 1 base and 4 bases, with 14 bases remaining between them. Looked up from germline, CDR1 is SGHRS and CDR2 is YFSETQ. The CDR3 is 15 residues long. Here the CDR3 reads CASSLSAESGYGYTF. CDR3 DNA sequence: TGCGCCAGCAGCTTGTCAGCGGAATCGGGCTATGGCTACACCTTC.

CDR3: CASSQNDPRGKNIQYF. For the CDR3, the DNA is TGCGCCAGCAGCCAGAATGACCCCAGGGGAAAAAACATTCAGTACTTC. The chain joins TRBV5-1 to TRBJ2-4, with D perhaps TRBD1 (6 bases). V was shortened by 4 bases and J by 4 bases, with 18 bases between the two germline ends. The CDR3 extends over 16 amino acids. The germline V gene has CDR1 SGHRS and CDR2 YFSETQ.

The chain has TRBV9 and TRBJ1-3; tentatively, D is TRBD1 (6 bases). Trimming stripped 4 bases from V and 0 bases from J, with 11 bases between. CDR3 size: 15 residues. Germline V gives CDR1 SGDLS, CDR2 YYNGEE. The CDR3 is CASSPGRGSGNTIYF. Written as DNA, the CDR3 is TGTGCCAGCAGCCCGGGCAGGGGCTCTGGAAACACCATATATTTT.

CDR3: CASSPGLLRDSTSGSYEQYF. For the CDR3, the DNA is TGCGCCAGCAGCCCAGGCCTCCTCCGGGACAGCACCTCGGGCTCCTACGAGCAGTACTTC. The chain carries TRBV4-1 and TRBJ2-7; 7 bases match TRBD1. V shed 4 bases, J shed 0 bases, and the junction held 21 bases outside the gene matches. This CDR3 has 20 amino acids. Germline loops: CDR1 MGHRA, CDR2 YSYEKL.

The chain has TRBV9 and TRBJ2-2; TRBD2 matches 12 bases. CDR3 length: 17 residues. Germline V CDR1 and CDR2: SGDLS, YYNGEE. Germline trimming cut 4 bases from V and 1 base from J; bases unmatched to any gene: 5. CDR3 in DNA: TGTGCCAGCAGCCCGCTAGCGGGGGGGCTGAACACCGGGGAGCTGTTTTTT. Amino acids: CASSPLAGGLNTGELFF.

This chain uses TRBV5-1 with TRBJ2-5, with D perhaps matching TRBD2 (5 bases). V was shortened by 0 bases and J by 5 bases, with 14 bases between the two germline ends. Germline V gene lookup returns CDR1 SGHRS and CDR2 YFSETQ. This CDR3 comprises 15 residues. The CDR3 bases are TGCGCCAGCAGCTTGGGATATGGTCGCGGGGAGACCCAGTACTTC. Translating it yields CASSLGYGRGETQYF.

CDR3 loop: CASSLGLAGGGQETQYF. The CDR3 DNA follows: TGTGCCAGCAGCCTGGGACTAGCGGGGGGTGGGCAAGAGACCCAGTACTTC. The chain carries TRBV9 and TRBJ2-5, with 15 bases that match TRBD2. This CDR3 contains 17 residues. Per germline, CDR1 SGDLS and CDR2 YYNGEE. Trimming took 4 bases from V and 2 from J; bases not matched to a gene: 6.

The chain has TRBV7-2 and TRBJ2-7, with D uncertain. The CDR3 runs to 13 residues. CDR1 and CDR2 from the germline V gene are SGHTA and FQGNSA. Trimming took 2 bases from V and 6 from J, leaving 11 bases between them. The CDR3 spells CASSLTSGGEQYF. CDR3 nucleotides: TGTGCCAGCAGCTTAACATCGGGTGGCGAGCAGTACTTC.

This chain uses TRBV7-3 with TRBJ1-2; possibly TRBD1 for D (5 bases). Germline V CDR1 and CDR2: SGHTA, FQGTGA. V was cut by 2 bases and J by 6 bases, with 16 bases left in between. The CDR3 has 15 residues. CDR3: CASSLDGREGDGYTF. The CDR3 DNA sequence: TGTGCCAGCAGCTTAGACGGCAGGGAAGGGGATGGCTACACCTTC.